The rows below give T cell receptor beta chains drawn from one sample of a study of glioma-infiltrating T cells. TCRdb recomputed calls from the multiplex PCR reads with MiXCR, one row per CDR3 protein. Here the sample spans roughly 350,000 distinct CDR3 sequences, about two fifths being singletons. The source material was glioma tissue, nonneoplastic brain tissue, or PBMCs (not recorded which). The receptors were sampled from a human donor with low-grade glioma or glioblastoma, undergoing nonglioma brain surgery, or in good health (not recorded which). The CDR3 runs from the conserved cysteine through the conserved F or W. A D gene is named only where the DNA matches it firmly. Size is omitted from some rows. Given values are once, few, many or a class for expanded clones.

>few|TRBV4-3|.|TRBJ1-3
CASSQDNSYSGNTIYF
TGCGCCAGCAGCCAAGATAACAGTTACTCTGGAAACACCATATATTTT
>.|TRBV7-6|TRBD2|TRBJ2-3
CASSLGTSHDTQYF
TGTGCCAGCAGCTTAGGGACTAGTCATGATACGCAGTATTTT
>.|TRBV27|.|TRBJ1-2
CASSFLAGDYTF
TGTGCCAGCAGTTTCCTAGCGGGAGACTACACCTTC
>.|TRBV7-9|TRBD1|TRBJ1-5
CASSLGDRAHRRQHF
TGTGCCAGCAGCTTGGGCGACAGGGCCCATCGGCGCCAGCATTTT
>few|TRBV7-3|TRBD1|TRBJ2-7
CASSRGQGRPPASYEQYF
TGTGCCAGCAGCCGTGGACAGGGTAGGCCTCCCGCGTCCTACGAGCAGTACTTC
>.|TRBV12-3/TRBV12-4|.|TRBJ2-1
CASSFTGTNNEQFF
TGTGCCAGCAGTTTCACCGGAACTAACAATGAGCAGTTCTTC
>.|TRBV6-6|.|TRBJ2-1
CASSYSGPGEQLF
TGTGCCAGCAGTTACTCTGGGCCGGGTGAGCAGCTCTTC
>.|TRBV6-1|.|TRBJ1-4
CASERTTNEKLFF
TGTGCCAGCGAGAGGACAACTAATGAAAAACTGTTTTTT
>.|TRBV12-3/TRBV12-4|TRBD1|TRBJ2-7
CASSQAGGIGKQYF
TGTGCCAGCTCACAGGCAGGGGGTATTGGGAAGCAGTACTTC
>many|TRBV20-1|.|TRBJ2-1
CSARDLGGRNNEQFF
TGCAGTGCTAGAGATCTAGGGGGGCGAAACAATGAGCAGTTCTTC
>.|TRBV2|.|TRBJ1-5
CASSAQGFHLQPQHF
TGTGCCAGCAGTGCCCAGGGGTTTCACCTACAGCCCCAGCATTTT
>.|TRBV7-2|TRBD1|TRBJ1-2
CASSLALGTVAQTTF
TGTGCCAGCAGCTTAGCGCTAGGGACAGTGGCACAGACCACCTTC
>.|TRBV27|.|TRBJ2-7
CASSQKGEDPYEQYF
TGTGCCAGCAGCCAAAAAGGGGAGGACCCCTACGAGCAGTACTTC
>.|TRBV20-1|TRBD2|TRBJ2-1
CSAFLAGRSDEQFF
TGCAGTGCCTTTCTAGCGGGAAGGTCGGATGAGCAGTTCTTC
>.|TRBV20-1|.|TRBJ2-1
CSARDRQSSYNEQFF
TGCAGTGCTAGAGATCGGCAGAGCTCCTACAATGAGCAGTTCTTC
>.|TRBV3-1|.|TRBJ2-3
CASSPTFKDTQYF
TGTGCCAGCAGTCCCACCTTCAAGGATACGCAGTATTTT
>.|TRBV28|.|TRBJ1-5
CASNGFLGNQPQHF
TGTGCCAGCAACGGGTTTTTGGGCAATCAGCCCCAGCATTTT
>.|TRBV28|TRBD2|TRBJ2-7
CASSLSLEFGTSVYEQYF
TGTGCCAGCAGTTTAAGTTTAGAGTTCGGGACTAGCGTCTACGAGCAGTACTTC
>once|TRBV19|.|TRBJ1-5
CAISTQTAYSNQPQHF
TGTGCCATTAGTACCCAAACAGCTTATAGCAATCAGCCCCAGCATTTT